The clone carrying this TCR beta chain was recorded at least ten times. The germline V gene encodes CDR1 MGHRA and CDR2 YSYEKL. The CDR3 spans 12 residues. V was pared by 3 bases and J by 6 bases, with 7 bases between. The record originates from a study of spatial heterogeneity in lung cancer. One entry per CDR3 protein results from TCRdb running MiXCR on the 5' RACE reads. The repertoire holds fewer than 20,000 distinct CDR3 sequences, with under 10% as singletons. Time point denoted: blood at routine non-recurrence follow-up after resection. J is TRBJ2-3 and V is TRBV4-1, with D possibly being TRBD1 (5 bases). The starting material was PBMCs, obtained at follow-up. This TCR came from a male donor with early-stage non-small cell lung cancer. Here the CDR3 DNA reads TGCGCCAGCAGCCAGAAGGGGGATACGCAGTATTTT. Translated: CASSQKGDTQYF.